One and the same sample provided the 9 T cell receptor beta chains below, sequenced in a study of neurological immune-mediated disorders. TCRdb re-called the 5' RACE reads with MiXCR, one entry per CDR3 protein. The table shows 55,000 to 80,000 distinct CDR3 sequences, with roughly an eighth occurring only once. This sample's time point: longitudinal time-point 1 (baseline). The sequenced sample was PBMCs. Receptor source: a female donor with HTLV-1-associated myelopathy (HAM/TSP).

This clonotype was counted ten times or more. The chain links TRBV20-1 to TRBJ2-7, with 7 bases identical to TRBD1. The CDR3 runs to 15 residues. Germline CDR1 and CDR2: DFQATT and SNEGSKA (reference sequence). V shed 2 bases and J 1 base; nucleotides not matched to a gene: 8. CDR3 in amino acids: CSARSFRDRSYEQYF. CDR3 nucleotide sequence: TGCAGTGCTAGATCGTTCCGGGACAGATCCTACGAGCAGTACTTC.

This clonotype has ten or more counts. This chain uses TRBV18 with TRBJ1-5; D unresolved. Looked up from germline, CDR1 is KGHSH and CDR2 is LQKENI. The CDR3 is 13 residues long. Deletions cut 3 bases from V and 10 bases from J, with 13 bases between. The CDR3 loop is CASSPSEISPQHF. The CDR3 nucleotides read TGTGCCAGCTCACCGTCGGAGATCAGCCCCCAGCATTTT.

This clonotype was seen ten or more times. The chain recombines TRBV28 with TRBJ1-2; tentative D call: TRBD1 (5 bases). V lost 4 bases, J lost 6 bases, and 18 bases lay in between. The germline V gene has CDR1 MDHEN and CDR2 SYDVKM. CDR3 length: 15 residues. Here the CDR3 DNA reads TGTGCCAGCAGTTCCTTGGGGGTGGAAAGGAATGGCTACACCTTC. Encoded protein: CASSSLGVERNGYTF.

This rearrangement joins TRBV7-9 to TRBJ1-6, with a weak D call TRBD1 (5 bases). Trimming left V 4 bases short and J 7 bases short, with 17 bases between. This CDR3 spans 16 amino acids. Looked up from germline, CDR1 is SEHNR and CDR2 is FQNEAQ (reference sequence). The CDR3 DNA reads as TGTGCCAGCAGCTCCAGCCGTGGGGACTGCAATTCACCCCTCCACTTT. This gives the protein CASSSSRGDCNSPLHF.

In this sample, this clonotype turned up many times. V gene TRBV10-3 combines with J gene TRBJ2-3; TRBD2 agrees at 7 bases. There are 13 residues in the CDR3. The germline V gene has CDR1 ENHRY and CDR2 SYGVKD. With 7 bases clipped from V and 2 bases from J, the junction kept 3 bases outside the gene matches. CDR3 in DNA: TGTGCCATCATGAGCGGGGCCACAGATACGCAGTATTTT. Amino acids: CAIMSGATDTQYF.

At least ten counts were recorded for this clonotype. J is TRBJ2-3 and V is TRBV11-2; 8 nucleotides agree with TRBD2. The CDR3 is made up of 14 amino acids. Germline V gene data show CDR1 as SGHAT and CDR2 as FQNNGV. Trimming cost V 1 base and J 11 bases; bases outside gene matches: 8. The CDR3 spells CASSLGGASGLQYF. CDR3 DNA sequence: TGTGCCAGCAGCTTAGGGGGCGCTAGCGGGTTGCAGTATTTT. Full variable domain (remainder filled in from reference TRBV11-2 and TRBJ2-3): EAGVAQSPRYKIIEKRQSVAFWCNPISGHATLYWYQQILGQGPKLLIQFQNNGVVDDSQLPKDRFSAERLKGVDSTLKIQPAKLEDSAVYLCASSLGGASGLQYFGPGTRLTVL.

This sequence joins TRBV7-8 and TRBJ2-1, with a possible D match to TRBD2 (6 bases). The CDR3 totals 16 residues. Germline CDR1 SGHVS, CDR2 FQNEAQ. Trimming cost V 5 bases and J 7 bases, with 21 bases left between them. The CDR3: CASSPGRSRGSNEQFF. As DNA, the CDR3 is TGTGCCAGCAGCCCAGGGAGGTCGAGAGGGTCGAATGAGCAGTTCTTC.

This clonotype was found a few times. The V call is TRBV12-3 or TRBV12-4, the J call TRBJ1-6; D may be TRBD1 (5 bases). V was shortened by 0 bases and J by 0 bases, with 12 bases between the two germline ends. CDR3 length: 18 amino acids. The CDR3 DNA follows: TGTGCCAGCAGTTTAGCAGGGGCCGTGAGCTCCTATAATTCACCCCTCCACTTT. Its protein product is CASSLAGAVSSYNSPLHF.

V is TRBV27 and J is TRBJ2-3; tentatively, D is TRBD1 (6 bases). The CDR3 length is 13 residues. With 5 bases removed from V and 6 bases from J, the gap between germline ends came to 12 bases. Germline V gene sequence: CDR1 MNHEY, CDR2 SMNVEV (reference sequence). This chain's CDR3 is CASSQGPWDTQYF. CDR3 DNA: TGTGCCAGCAGTCAGGGGCCTTGGGATACGCAGTATTTT.